These T cell receptor beta chains were read from a single sample in a study of cytomegalovirus exposure and HLA in healthy donors. The data were produced by immunoSEQ multiplex PCR, yet TCRdb's version contains in-frame clones alone and is incomplete. The table shows 140,000 to 150,000 clones, with 78% occurring only once. Sequenced sample: PBMCs. The receptors were sampled from a female donor in good health and CMV-seronegative. CDR3s include the opening cysteine and the closing phenylalanine or tryptophan. D genes are given only for firm matches. Clone size is given for some rows only: seen once, a few or many times, or a class if the clone is expanded.

j_call clone_size d_call v_call cdr3_aa cdr3_nt
TRBJ2-1 NA TRBD2 TRBV6-5 CASGLAGAYNEQFF TGTGCCAGCGGGCTAGCGGGGGCTTACAATGAGCAGTTCTTC
TRBJ2-3 NA TRBD2 TRBV7-9 CASSFLGLAGGATDTQYF TGTGCCAGCAGCTTTCTGGGACTAGCGGGGGGTGCCACAGATACGCAGTATTTT
TRBJ2-5 NA TRBD1 TRBV10-3 CAISGQGQETQYF TGTGCCATCAGTGGACAGGGGCAAGAGACCCAGTACTTC
TRBJ2-2 NA TRBD2 TRBV7-9 CASSPPGVREGSGELFF TGTGCCAGCAGCCCCCCGGGTGTGCGGGAGGGCTCCGGGGAGCTGTTTTTT
TRBJ2-6 once NA TRBV13 CASSGGIFTSGANVLTF TGTGCCAGCAGCGGGGGGATCTTCACCTCAGGGGCCAACGTCCTGACTTTC
TRBJ2-7 NA TRBD2 TRBV5-1 CASSSHPTGGGYEQYF TGCGCCAGCAGCTCCCACCCTACGGGGGGGGGCTACGAGCAGTACTTC
TRBJ1-6 few TRBD1 TRBV30 CAWSPVLQGARSYNSPLHF TGTGCCTGGAGTCCCGTTCTCCAGGGGGCTAGGTCCTATAATTCACCCCTCCACTTT
TRBJ1-1 NA TRBD1 TRBV6-5 CASRLGQTNTEAFF TGTGCCAGCAGACTGGGACAGACGAACACTGAAGCTTTCTTT
TRBJ1-1 once NA TRBV7-2 CASSTMGGGRRDTEAFF TGTGCCAGCAGCACCATGGGGGGGGGTCGCCGGGACACTGAAGCTTTCTTT
TRBJ1-4 few TRBD1 TRBV5-4 CASSSRQGAGKLFF TGTGCCAGCAGCAGCCGACAGGGGGCTGGAAAACTGTTTTTT
TRBJ1-3 NA TRBD1 TRBV7-2 CASSSNRQGGSGNTIYF TGTGCCAGCAGCTCGAATAGACAGGGAGGATCTGGAAACACCATATATTTT
TRBJ2-3 NA NA TRBV19 CASSTDGSTDTQYF TGTGCCAGTAGTACAGACGGGAGCACAGATACGCAGTATTTT
TRBJ1-2 once TRBD1 TRBV29-1 CSVGQGNVNGYTF TGCAGCGTCGGACAGGGTAACGTAAATGGCTACACCTTC
TRBJ2-7 NA TRBD1 TRBV5-6 CASRLGQGGPYEQYF TGTGCCAGCAGATTAGGACAGGGGGGCCCCTACGAGCAGTACTTC
TRBJ2-1 few TRBD1 TRBV9 CASEGGDEQFF TGTGCCAGCGAAGGGGGCGATGAGCAGTTCTTC